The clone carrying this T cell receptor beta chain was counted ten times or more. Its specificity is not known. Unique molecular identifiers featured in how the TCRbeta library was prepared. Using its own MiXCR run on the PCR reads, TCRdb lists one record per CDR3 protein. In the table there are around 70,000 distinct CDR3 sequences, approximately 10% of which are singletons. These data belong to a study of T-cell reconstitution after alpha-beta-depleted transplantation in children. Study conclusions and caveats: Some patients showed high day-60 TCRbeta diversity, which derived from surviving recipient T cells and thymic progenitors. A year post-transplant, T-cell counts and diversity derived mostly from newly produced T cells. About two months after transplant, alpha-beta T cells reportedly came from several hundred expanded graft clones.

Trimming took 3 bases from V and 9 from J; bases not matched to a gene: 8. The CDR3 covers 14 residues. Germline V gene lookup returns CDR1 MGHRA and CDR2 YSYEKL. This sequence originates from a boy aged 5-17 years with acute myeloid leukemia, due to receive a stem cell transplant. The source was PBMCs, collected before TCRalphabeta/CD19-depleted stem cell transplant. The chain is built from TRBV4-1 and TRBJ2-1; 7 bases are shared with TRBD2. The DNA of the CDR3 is TGCGCCAGCAGCCAGGGAGGGAGTGGGGCTGAGCAGTTCTTC. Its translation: CASSQGGSGAEQFF.